This entry describes one T cell receptor beta chain. Germline V gives CDR1 SGHAT, CDR2 FQNNGV. Trimming shortened V by 4 bases and J by 2 bases, and 8 bases separated the two germline ends. The CDR3 consists of 13 residues. Using immunoSEQ multiplex PCR, the repertoire was profiled, and TCRdb retains in-frame clones only, with some absent. The table includes around 63,000 clones, around 69% detected once. The data stem from a study of radiotherapy plus CTLA-4 blockade in lung cancer. In the study overall: Objective response was observed in about 19% of patients, and disease control in roughly 31%.

This TCR derives from a human donor with non-small cell lung cancer whose response to radiotherapy plus ipilimumab could not be evaluated. Some clones in this sample may be carry-over from other donors' samples. This chain links TRBV11-2 with TRBJ1-2; D is ambiguous. The source was peripheral blood, collected from a patient treated with radiotherapy plus ipilimumab. For the CDR3, the DNA is TGTGCCAGCAGCTCGGGTGCCAACTATGGCTACACCTTC. Its protein product is CASSSGANYGYTF.